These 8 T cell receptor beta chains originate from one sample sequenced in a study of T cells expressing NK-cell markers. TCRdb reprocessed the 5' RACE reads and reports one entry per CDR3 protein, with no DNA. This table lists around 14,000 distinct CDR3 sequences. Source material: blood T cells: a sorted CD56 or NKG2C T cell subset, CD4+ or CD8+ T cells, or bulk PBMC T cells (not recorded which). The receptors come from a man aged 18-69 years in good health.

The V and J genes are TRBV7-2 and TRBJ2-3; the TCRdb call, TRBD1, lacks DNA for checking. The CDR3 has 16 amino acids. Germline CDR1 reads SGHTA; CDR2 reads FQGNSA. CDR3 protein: CASSPSGGAGTDTQYF.

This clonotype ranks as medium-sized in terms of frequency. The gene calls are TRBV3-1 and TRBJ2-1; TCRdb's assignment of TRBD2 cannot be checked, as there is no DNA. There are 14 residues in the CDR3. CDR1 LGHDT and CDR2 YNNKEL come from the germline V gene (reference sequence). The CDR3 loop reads CASSPSGGAYEQFF.

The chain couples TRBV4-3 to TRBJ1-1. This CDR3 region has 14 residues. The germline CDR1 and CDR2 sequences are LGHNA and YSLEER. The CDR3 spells CASSQVGIGTEAFF.

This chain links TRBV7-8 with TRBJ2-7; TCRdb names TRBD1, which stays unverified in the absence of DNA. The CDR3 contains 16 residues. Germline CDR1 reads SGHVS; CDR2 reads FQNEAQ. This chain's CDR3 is CASSLASGRDDYEQYF.

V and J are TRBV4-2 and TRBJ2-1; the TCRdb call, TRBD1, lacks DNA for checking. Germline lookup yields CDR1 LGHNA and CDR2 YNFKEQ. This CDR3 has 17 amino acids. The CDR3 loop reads CASSQEAGQGSYNEQFF.

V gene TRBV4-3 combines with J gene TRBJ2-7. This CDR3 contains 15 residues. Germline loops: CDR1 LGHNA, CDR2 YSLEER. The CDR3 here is CASSQDRGAFYEQYF.

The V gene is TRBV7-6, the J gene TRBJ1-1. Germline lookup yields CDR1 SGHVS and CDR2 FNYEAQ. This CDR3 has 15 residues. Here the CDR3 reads CASSLEADLNTEAFF.

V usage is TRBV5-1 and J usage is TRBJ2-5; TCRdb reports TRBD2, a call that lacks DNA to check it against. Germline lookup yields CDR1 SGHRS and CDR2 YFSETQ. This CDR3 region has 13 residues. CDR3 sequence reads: CASSKGLVETQYF. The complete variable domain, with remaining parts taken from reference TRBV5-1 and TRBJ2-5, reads KAGVTQTPRYLIKTRGQQVTLSCSPISGHRSVSWYQQTPGQGLQFLFEYFSETQRNKGNFPGRFSGRQFSNSRSEMNVSTLELGDSALYLCASSKGLVETQYFGPGTRLLVL.